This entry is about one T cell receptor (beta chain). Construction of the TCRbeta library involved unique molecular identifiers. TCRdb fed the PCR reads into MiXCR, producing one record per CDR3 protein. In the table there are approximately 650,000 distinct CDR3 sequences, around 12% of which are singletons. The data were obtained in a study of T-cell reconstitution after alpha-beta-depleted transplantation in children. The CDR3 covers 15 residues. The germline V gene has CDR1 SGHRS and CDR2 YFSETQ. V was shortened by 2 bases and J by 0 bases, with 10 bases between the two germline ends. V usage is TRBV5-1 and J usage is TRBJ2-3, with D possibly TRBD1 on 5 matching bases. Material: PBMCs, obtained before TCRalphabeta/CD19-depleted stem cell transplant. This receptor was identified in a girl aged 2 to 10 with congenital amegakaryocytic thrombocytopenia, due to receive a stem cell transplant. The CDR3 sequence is CASSFTGSSTDTQYF. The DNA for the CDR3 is TGCGCCAGCAGCTTTACAGGCTCTAGCACAGATACGCAGTATTTT.